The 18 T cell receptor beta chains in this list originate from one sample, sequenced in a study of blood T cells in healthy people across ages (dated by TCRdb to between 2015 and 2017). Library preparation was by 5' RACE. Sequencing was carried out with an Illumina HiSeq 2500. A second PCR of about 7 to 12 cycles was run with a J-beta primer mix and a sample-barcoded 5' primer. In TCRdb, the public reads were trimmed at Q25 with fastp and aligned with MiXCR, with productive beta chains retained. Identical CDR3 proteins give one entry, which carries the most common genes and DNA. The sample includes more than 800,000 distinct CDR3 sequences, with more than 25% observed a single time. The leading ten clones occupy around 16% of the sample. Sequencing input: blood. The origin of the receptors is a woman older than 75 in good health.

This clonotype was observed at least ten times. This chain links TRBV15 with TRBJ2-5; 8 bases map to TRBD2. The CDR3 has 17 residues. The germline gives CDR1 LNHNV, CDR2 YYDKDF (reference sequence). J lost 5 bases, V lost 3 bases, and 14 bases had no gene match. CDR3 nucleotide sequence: TGTGCCACCAGCAGGCCCCCCCAAACGCTAGCGGGTGAGACCCAGTACTTC. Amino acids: CATSRPPQTLAGETQYF.

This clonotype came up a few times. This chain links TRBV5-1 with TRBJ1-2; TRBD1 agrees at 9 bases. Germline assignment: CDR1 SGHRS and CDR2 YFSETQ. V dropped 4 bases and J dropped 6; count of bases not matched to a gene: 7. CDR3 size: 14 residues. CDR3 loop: CASSTRTGEDGYTF. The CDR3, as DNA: TGCGCCAGCAGCACCCGGACAGGGGAAGATGGCTACACCTTC.

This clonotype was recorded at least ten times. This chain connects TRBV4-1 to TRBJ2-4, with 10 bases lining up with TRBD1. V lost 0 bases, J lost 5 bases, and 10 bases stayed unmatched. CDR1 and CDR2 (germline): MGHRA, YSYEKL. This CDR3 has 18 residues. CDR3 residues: CASSQDGTTTGGQNIQYF. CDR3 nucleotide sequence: TGCGCCAGCAGCCAAGATGGGACAACGACAGGGGGCCAAAACATTCAGTACTTC.

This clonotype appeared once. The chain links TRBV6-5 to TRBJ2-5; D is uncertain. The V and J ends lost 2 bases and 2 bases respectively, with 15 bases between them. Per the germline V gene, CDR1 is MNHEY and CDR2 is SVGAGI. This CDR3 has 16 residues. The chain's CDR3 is CASSYTQALWQETQYF. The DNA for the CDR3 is TGTGCCAGCAGTTACACCCAGGCCCTTTGGCAAGAGACCCAGTACTTC.

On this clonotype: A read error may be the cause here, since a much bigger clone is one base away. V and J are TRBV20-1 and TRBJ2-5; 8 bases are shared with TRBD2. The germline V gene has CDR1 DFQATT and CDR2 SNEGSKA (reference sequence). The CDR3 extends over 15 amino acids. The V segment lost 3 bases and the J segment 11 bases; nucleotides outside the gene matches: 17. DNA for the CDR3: TGCAGTGCTAGGTTGGCGGGGGGCCAATACAATGAGCAGTACTTC. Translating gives CSARLAGGQYNEQYF.

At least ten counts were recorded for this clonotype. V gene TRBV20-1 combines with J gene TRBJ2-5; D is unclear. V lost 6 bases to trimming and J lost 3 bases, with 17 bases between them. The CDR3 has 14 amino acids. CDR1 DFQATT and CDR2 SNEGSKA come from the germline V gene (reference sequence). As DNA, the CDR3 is TGCAGTGCCCAACCCGCCGGCCCAAAAGAGACCCAGTACTTC. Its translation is CSAQPAGPKETQYF.

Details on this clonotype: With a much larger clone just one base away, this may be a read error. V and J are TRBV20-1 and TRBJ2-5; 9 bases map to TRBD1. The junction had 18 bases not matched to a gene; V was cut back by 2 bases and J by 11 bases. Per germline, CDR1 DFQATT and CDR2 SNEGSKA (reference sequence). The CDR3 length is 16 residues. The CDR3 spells CSARRLDRGPNNEQYF. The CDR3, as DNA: TGCAGTGCTAGACGTCTGGACAGGGGTCCTAACAATGAGCAGTACTTC.

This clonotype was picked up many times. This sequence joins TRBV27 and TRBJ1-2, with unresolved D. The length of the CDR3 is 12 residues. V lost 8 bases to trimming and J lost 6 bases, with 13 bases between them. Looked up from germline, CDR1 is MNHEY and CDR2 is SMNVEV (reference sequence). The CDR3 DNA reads TGTGCCAGCCTTGGGATATACGATGGCTACACCTTC. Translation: CASLGIYDGYTF.

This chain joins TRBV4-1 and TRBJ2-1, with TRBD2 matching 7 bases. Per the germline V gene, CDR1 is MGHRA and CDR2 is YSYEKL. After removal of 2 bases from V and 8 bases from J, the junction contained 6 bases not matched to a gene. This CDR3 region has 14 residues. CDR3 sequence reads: CASSQWTSEDEQFF. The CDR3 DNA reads TGCGCCAGCAGCCAATGGACTAGTGAGGATGAGCAGTTCTTC.

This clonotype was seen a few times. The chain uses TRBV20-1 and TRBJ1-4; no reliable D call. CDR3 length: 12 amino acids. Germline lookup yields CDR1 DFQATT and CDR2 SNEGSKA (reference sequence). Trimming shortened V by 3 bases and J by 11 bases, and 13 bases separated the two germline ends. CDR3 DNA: TGCAGTGCTAGTTCGGCTTCGGAGAAACTGTTTTTT. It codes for CSASSASEKLFF.

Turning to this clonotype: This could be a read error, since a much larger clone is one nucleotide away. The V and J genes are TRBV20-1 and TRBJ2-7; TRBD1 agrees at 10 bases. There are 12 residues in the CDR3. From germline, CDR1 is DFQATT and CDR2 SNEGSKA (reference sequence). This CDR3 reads CTAGTGDNEQYF. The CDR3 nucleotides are TGCACCGCGGGGACAGGGGACAATGAGCAGTACTTC.

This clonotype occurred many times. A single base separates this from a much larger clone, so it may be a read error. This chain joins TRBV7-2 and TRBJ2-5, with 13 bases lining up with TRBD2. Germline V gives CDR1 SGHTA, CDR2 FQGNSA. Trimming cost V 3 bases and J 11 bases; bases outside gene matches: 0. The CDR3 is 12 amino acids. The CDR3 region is CASSLTSGGQYF. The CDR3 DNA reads TGTGCCAGCAGCTTGACTAGCGGGGGGCAGTACTTC.

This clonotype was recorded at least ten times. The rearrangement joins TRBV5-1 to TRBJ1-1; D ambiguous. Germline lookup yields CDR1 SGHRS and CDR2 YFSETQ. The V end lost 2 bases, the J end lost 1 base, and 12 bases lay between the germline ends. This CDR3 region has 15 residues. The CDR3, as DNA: TGCGCCAGCAGCTTAAGAGGAGATCGGAACACTGAAGCTTTCTTT. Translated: CASSLRGDRNTEAFF.

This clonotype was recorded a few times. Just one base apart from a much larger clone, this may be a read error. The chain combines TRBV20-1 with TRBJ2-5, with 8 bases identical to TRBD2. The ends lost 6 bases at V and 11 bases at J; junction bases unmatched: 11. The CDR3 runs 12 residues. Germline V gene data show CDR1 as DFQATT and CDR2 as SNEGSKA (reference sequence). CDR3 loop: CSADNSGDEQYF. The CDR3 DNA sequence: TGCAGTGCCGATAATAGCGGGGATGAGCAGTACTTC.

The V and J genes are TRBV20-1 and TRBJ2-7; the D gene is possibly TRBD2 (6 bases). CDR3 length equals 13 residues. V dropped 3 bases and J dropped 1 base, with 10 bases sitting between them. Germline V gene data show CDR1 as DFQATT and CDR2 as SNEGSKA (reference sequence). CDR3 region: CSARVADSYEQYF. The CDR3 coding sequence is TGCAGTGCTAGGGTAGCGGATTCCTACGAGCAGTACTTC.

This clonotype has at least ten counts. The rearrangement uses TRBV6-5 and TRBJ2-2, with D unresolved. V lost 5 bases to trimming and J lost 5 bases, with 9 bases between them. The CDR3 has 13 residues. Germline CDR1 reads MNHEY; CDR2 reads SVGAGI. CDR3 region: CASSRSGTGELFF. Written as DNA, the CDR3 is TGTGCCAGCAGTCGAAGTGGAACCGGGGAGCTGTTTTTT.

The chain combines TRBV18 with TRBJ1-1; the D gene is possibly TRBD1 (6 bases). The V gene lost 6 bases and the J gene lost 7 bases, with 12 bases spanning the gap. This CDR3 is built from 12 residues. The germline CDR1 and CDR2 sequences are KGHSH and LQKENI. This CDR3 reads CASSTVQGEAFF. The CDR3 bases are TGTGCCAGCTCTACCGTACAGGGTGAAGCTTTCTTT. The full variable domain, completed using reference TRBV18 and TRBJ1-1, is NAGVMQNPRHLVRRRGQEARLRCSPMKGHSHVYWYRQLPEEGLKFMVYLQKENIIDESGMPKERFSAEFPKEGPSILRIQQVVRGDSAAYFCASSTVQGEAFFGQGTRLTVV.

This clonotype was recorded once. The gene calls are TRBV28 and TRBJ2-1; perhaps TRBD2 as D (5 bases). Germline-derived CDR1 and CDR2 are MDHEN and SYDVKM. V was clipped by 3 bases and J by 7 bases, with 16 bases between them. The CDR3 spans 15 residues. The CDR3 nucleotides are TGTGCCAGCAGTTTCGAACTCGGGGAAATAAATGAGCAGTTCTTC. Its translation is CASSFELGEINEQFF. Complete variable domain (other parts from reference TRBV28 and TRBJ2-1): DVKVTQSSRYLVKRTGEKVFLECVQDMDHENMFWYRQDPGLGLRLIYFSYDVKMKEKGDIPEGYSVSREKKERFSLILESASTNQTSMYLCASSFELGEINEQFFGPGTRLTVL.